This T cell receptor (beta chain) was sequenced in a study of T cells after yellow fever vaccination (dated by TCRdb to between 2017 and 2020). About the study as a whole: The SMART-Seq v4 Ultra Low Input RNA kit was used to prepare libraries from fractions with low cell numbers. The cohort comprised two healthy male donors, one aged 18 to 29 and one aged 30 to 40 years. Blood samples were taken at several timepoints before and after primary and secondary immunization, and bulk PBMC replicates and cell subsets were isolated. Bulk TCR alpha and beta repertoires were sequenced longitudinally to track T-cell clones before and after primary and booster YFV17D yellow fever vaccination. What the work shows at the level of the full study, not this receptor alone: Because abundant contaminating clonotypes from the bulk population could be contained in FACS-sorted repertoires, computational filtering was required. A small share of clonotypes was detected in both CD4 and CD8 compartments, with the overlap likely arising from convergent recombination. The secondary T-cell response was found to be weaker but faster than the primary response, with a peak reached on day 5 rather than on day 15. Because only a couple of donors were included in the study, the extent to which the findings can be generalized is limited. After the booster, most clones that had expanded after primary vaccination were detected again (nearly 98% of CD4 and more than 80% of CD8), suggesting broad maintenance of memory.

The instrument given in TCRdb is Illumina NovaSeq 6000. TCR cDNA was synthesized by 5'RACE template switching, through which a universal primer site and unique molecular identifiers were introduced. Priming for cDNA synthesis came from both the TCR alpha and TCR beta constant segments. Library amplification used two PCR steps, and the second PCR step added sample barcodes and sequencing adapters. Libraries were sequenced on Illumina HiSeq 2500 (2x100 bp) or NovaSeq (2x150 bp). On the authors' methods: Reads were demultiplexed and collapsed into UMI consensus sequences with MIGEC, and V(D)J alignment was performed with MiXCR. Vaccine-responding clonotypes were identified with edgeR using replicate PBMC samples, with FDR below 0.01 and a log2 fold change above 5 up to day 15 being required. CD4 or CD8 identity was assigned to each bulk clonotype according to whether the clonotype was present at higher abundance in the sequenced CD4 repertoire or the sequenced CD8 repertoire. The public reads were run again by TCRdb, first through fastp at Q25 and then through MiXCR, and only productive beta chains were kept. Rows merge per CDR3 protein into single entries with the most common DNA and genes. None of the V and J calls come from the authors' own analysis; TCRdb made them. The sample table lists hundreds of thousands of distinct CDR3 sequences, roughly 3.5% of them with a count of one. Around 24% of the sample is in the top ten clones.

Explained via the paper, the treatment or condition label denotes: live attenuated yellow fever vaccine strain. At every blood-draw timepoint, two biological replicates of bulk PBMCs were collected. A standard Ficoll-Paque protocol was used to isolate PBMCs from peripheral blood. TriZol was used to extract RNA from bulk PBMCs, CD4 and CD8 fractions, and dextramer-positive and dextramer-negative fractions. The CDR3 contains 10 residues, cysteine and phenylalanine counted. The read is trimmed to its CDR3 DNA, 30 bases read in frame from base 1. In the germline V gene, CDR1 corresponds to MNHNS and CDR2 to SASEGT. Trimming at the junction amounts to 8 bases on V and 11 bases on J, and the germline ends lie 10 bases apart. This clonotype occurred a few times. Its antigen remains unidentified. No quality values exist for individual bases; no much larger clone is one base distant.

The rearrangement joined TRBV6-1 to TRBJ2-1; TRBD2 is perhaps the D gene, given 5 matching bases. The origin of this receptor is a man aged 18 to 30 who received the YFV17D yellow fever vaccine. The source material was PBMCs, sampled on the day of the yellow fever booster vaccination. The CDR3 region reads CASGLIQQFF. The nucleotide sequence is TGTGCCAGCGGACTTATCCAGCAGTTCTTC.